This T cell receptor (beta chain) emerged from a study of vaccination and CD4 T cells after COVID-19. As to treatment: roughly nine-day PBMC culture with coronavirus spike peptide pools or control peptides (ViraFEST assay). The germline V gene has CDR1 MDHEN and CDR2 SYDVKM. Deletions cut 3 bases from V and 10 bases from J, with 15 bases between. The CDR3 runs to 13 residues. Oncomine TCR Beta short-read sequencing was applied to DNA from cultured CD4+ T cells. MiXCR, applied by TCRdb to the PCR reads, yields one record per CDR3 protein. The sample has over 9,000 distinct CDR3 sequences, approximately 20% seen once. Details on this clonotype: Its target is not known.

The sequenced sample was CD4+ T cells from blood, cultured in vitro, obtained after SARS-CoV-2 vaccination. This rearrangement joins TRBV28 to TRBJ2-5, with a weak D call TRBD2 (5 bases). The source is a human donor who had recovered from COVID-19. For the CDR3, the DNA is TGTGCCAGCAGTTTGAGGACTCCCTTGGACCAGTACTTC. Amino acid sequence: CASSLRTPLDQYF. Looking up the rest from reference TRBV28 and TRBJ2-5 gives the full variable domain: DVKVTQSSRYLVKRTGEKVFLECVQDMDHENMFWYRQDPGLGLRLIYFSYDVKMKEKGDIPEGYSVSREKKERFSLILESASTNQTSMYLCASSLRTPLDQYFGPGTRLLVL.